A single sample is the source of the 8 T cell receptor beta chains below, sequenced in a study of T-cell memory formation after mild COVID-19. TCRdb re-called the 5' RACE reads with MiXCR, one entry per CDR3 protein. The table includes over 400,000 distinct CDR3 sequences, less than 25% detected once. The sample taken for sequencing was PBMCs or a T cell subset sorted from them (not recorded which). The receptors come from an adult woman who had mild COVID-19 (a few samples of this study predate the infection). Cell type and time point are not known.

This clonotype has more than one count but fewer than ten. The J gene is TRBJ2-7, the V gene TRBV4-3, with 13 nucleotides matching TRBD2. The CDR3 has 19 residues. The germline CDR1 and CDR2 sequences are LGHNA and YSLEER. V was clipped by 1 base and J by 2 bases; unmatched bases: 11. CDR3 in amino acids: CASSQGPGLAGVFPYEQYF. As DNA, the CDR3 is TGCGCCAGCAGCCAAGGCCCTGGACTAGCGGGAGTCTTCCCCTACGAGCAGTACTTC.

This clonotype was counted a few times. CDR3 in amino acids: CAWSPHGAMNTEAFF. The DNA for the CDR3 is TGTGCCTGGAGTCCACACGGGGCCATGAACACTGAAGCTTTCTTT. The chain has TRBV30 and TRBJ1-1, with D maybe TRBD1 (5 bases). This CDR3 has 15 amino acids. CDR1 is GTSNPN, CDR2 SVGIG, per germline (reference sequence). V was shortened by 2 bases and J by 0 bases, with 13 bases between the two germline ends.

In this sample, this clonotype turned up many times. The chain employs TRBV11-2 and TRBJ2-1; 7 bases fit TRBD2. The CDR3 is 15 amino acids. With V trimmed by 1 base and J by 2 bases, 2 bases remained unmatched. Per germline, CDR1 SGHAT and CDR2 FQNNGV. The chain's CDR3 is CASSLGGGAYNEQFF. As DNA, the CDR3 is TGTGCCAGCAGCTTAGGTGGGGGGGCCTACAATGAGCAGTTCTTC.

The CDR3 DNA reads TGTGCCAGCGGCGCCGGGGAGCAGTACTTC. It codes for CASGAGEQYF. The chain carries TRBV28 and TRBJ2-7; D is uncertain. Trimming cost V 8 bases and J 7 bases, with 9 bases left between them. The CDR3 has 10 amino acids. Germline V gene sequence: CDR1 MDHEN, CDR2 SYDVKM.

The chain carries TRBV9 and TRBJ2-7; 8 positions agree with TRBD1. Germline V gives CDR1 SGDLS, CDR2 YYNGEE. The CDR3 extends over 13 amino acids. V shed 4 bases and J 7 bases; nucleotides not matched to a gene: 7. Here the CDR3 DNA reads TGTGCCAGCAGCAAAGGACAGGGCGGGGAGCAGTACTTC. Translating gives CASSKGQGGEQYF.

This clonotype has just a few counts. CDR3 in amino acids: CASSFSRRGNEAFF. The CDR3, as DNA: TGTGCCAGCAGCTTTTCAAGACGCGGAAATGAAGCTTTCTTT. The chain employs TRBV7-6 and TRBJ1-1; D unclear. This CDR3 comprises 14 residues. The V gene's germline CDR1 is SGHVS and CDR2 FNYEAQ. With 3 bases removed from V and 7 bases from J, the gap between germline ends came to 15 bases.

In its sample, this clonotype was seen a few times. The chain recombines TRBV7-3 with TRBJ1-1, with unresolved D. Germline values: CDR1 SGHTA, CDR2 FQGTGA. The CDR3 extends over 14 amino acids. V lost 0 bases to trimming and J lost 2 bases, with 7 bases between them. CDR3 nucleotides: TGTGCCAGCAGCTTAACCCCAGGCAACACTGAAGCTTTCTTT. This codes for CASSLTPGNTEAFF.

This chain connects TRBV6-1 to TRBJ2-2; weak D call: TRBD1 (5 bases). From germline, CDR1 is MNHNS and CDR2 SASEGT. CDR3 size: 14 residues. With 2 bases removed from V and 8 bases from J, the gap between germline ends came to 12 bases. CDR3 nucleotide sequence: TGTGCCAGCAGTGAATGGACCCAGGGAGGGGAGCTGTTTTTT. Translated: CASSEWTQGGELFF.